Below, 21 T cell receptor beta chains from the same sample are listed, as sequenced in a study of Graves' ophthalmopathy and Graves' hyperthyroidism. RNA transcripts provided the template for amplifying TCR beta CDR3 regions. A first-round RT-PCR used HTBI primers, followed by a second-round multiplex PCR. TCRdb re-called the multiplex PCR reads through MiXCR, storing one row per CDR3 protein. The data show about 400,000 distinct CDR3 sequences, 15% to 20% seen once. Sequenced material: peripheral blood. All receptors come from a young woman with Graves' ophthalmopathy.

This sequence joins TRBV30 and TRBJ1-3; 8 bases align to TRBD1. V shed 7 bases, J shed 3 bases, and the junction held 5 bases outside the gene matches. CDR3 length: 13 amino acids. Germline-derived CDR1 and CDR2 are GTSNPN and SVGIG (reference sequence). The CDR3 spells CASQGASGNTIYF. The DNA of the CDR3 is TGTGCCTCCCAGGGGGCCAGTGGAAACACCATATATTTT.

This clonotype came up many times. The rearrangement uses TRBV11-2 and TRBJ1-1; D not certain. Trimming pared 1 base from V and 1 base from J, leaving 7 bases between. The CDR3 contains 14 residues. CDR1 is SGHAT, CDR2 FQNNGV, per germline. The chain's CDR3 is CASSLGHPNTEAFF. The CDR3 region has the DNA TGTGCCAGCAGCTTAGGACACCCGAACACTGAAGCTTTCTTT.

This clonotype was seen many times. The V gene is TRBV29-1, the J gene TRBJ2-5; TRBD1 is a possible D gene (5 bases). The CDR3 contains 13 residues. Germline CDR1 is SQVTM and CDR2 is ANQGSEA. Trimming left V 4 bases short and J 3 bases short, with 12 bases between. CDR3 bases: TGCAGCGTTGGAAAAGGGGTTAAAGAGACCCAGTACTTC. Its translation: CSVGKGVKETQYF.

The rearrangement joins TRBV24-1 to TRBJ2-2; 14 bases agree with TRBD2. The CDR3 sequence is 18 residues long. Germline CDR1 and CDR2: KGHDR and SFDVKD. V dropped 4 bases and J dropped 2; count of bases not matched to a gene: 5. The CDR3 spells CATSDTGLAGVNTGELFF. The CDR3 region has the DNA TGTGCCACCAGTGACACGGGACTAGCGGGAGTTAACACCGGGGAGCTGTTTTTT.

This clonotype was seen many times. This chain's CDR3 is CASSLLTVNYGYTF. The CDR3 coding sequence is TGTGCCAGCAGCTTACTGACAGTTAACTATGGCTACACCTTC. V and J are TRBV7-9 and TRBJ1-2; the D gene is possibly TRBD1 (5 bases). Germline values: CDR1 SEHNR, CDR2 FQNEAQ (reference sequence). V was cut by 2 bases and J by 1 base, with 8 bases left in between. CDR3 length: 14 amino acids.

In this sample, this clonotype turned up many times. This chain connects TRBV2 to TRBJ2-7, with 10 bases aligning to TRBD1. The CDR3 covers 14 residues. Germline loops: CDR1 SNHLY, CDR2 FYNNEI. V lost 8 bases and J lost 5; bases outside the gene matches: 9. The CDR3 sequence: CASSGTGARNEQYF. The CDR3 region has the DNA TGTGCCAGCTCCGGGACAGGGGCGAGGAACGAGCAGTACTTC.

This chain uses TRBV27 with TRBJ1-1; weak D call: TRBD1 (6 bases). CDR1 and CDR2 (germline): MNHEY, SMNVEV (reference sequence). Trimming took off 3 bases at V and 11 bases at J, with 13 bases between the two ends. The CDR3 is 12 amino acids. In DNA, the CDR3 is TGTGCCAGCAGTTTTTATGGGGGCTATGCTTTCTTT. Residues: CASSFYGGYAFF.

The sample holds many counts of this clonotype. The V and J genes are TRBV25-1 and TRBJ1-1; 7 positions match TRBD1. The CDR3 is made up of 13 amino acids. Trimming at V came to 3 bases and at J to 8 bases, leaving 6 bases not matched to a gene. Germline CDR1 is MGHDK and CDR2 is SYGVNS. The CDR3 reads CASSEGDSAEAFF. The CDR3 DNA follows: TGTGCCAGCAGTGAGGGGGACAGTGCGGAAGCTTTCTTT.

Many counts were recorded for this clonotype. The chain recombines TRBV6-1 with TRBJ2-7; 11 positions agree with TRBD1. The CDR3 extends over 15 amino acids. Germline lookup yields CDR1 MNHNS and CDR2 SASEGT. Losses at the gene ends were 2 bases for V and 4 bases for J; bases not matched to a gene: 4. The CDR3 coding sequence is TGTGCCAGCAGTGAACCGGGACAGGGGGTGTACGAGCAGTACTTC. This codes for CASSEPGQGVYEQYF.

This clonotype was seen repeatedly, ten times or more. This sequence joins TRBV27 and TRBJ2-4; D is uncertain. Germline CDR1 and CDR2: MNHEY and SMNVEV (reference sequence). The V end lost 10 bases, the J end lost 0 bases, and 19 bases lay between the germline ends. The CDR3 extends over 16 amino acids. DNA of the CDR3: TGTGCCACCATGACGGGCAGGCTCATAGCCAAAAACATTCAGTACTTC. Protein sequence: CATMTGRLIAKNIQYF.

This clonotype was counted ten times or more. The chain couples TRBV6-5 to TRBJ2-2; a possible D gene is TRBD2 (6 bases). The V gene's germline CDR1 is MNHEY and CDR2 SVGAGI. V lost 10 bases and J lost 7, with 10 bases in between. The CDR3 consists of 11 residues. This CDR3 reads CAIRGGGELFF. DNA of the CDR3: TGTGCCATTAGGGGAGGCGGGGAGCTGTTTTTT.

This clonotype occurred many times. The chain employs TRBV7-2 and TRBJ1-5; perhaps TRBD1 as D (5 bases). Trimming took off 4 bases at V and 8 bases at J, with 12 bases between the two ends. Germline V lookup: CDR1 SGHTA, CDR2 FQGNSA. CDR3 length: 13 amino acids. The CDR3 region is CASSYGTGEPQHF. Here the CDR3 DNA reads TGTGCCAGCAGCTACGGGACGGGGGAGCCCCAGCATTTT.

In its sample, this clonotype was seen many times. V is TRBV10-3 and J is TRBJ1-5, with D possibly matching TRBD1 (5 bases). The germline gives CDR1 ENHRY, CDR2 SYGVKD. V was trimmed by 0 bases and J by 6 bases, leaving 15 bases between them. This CDR3 spans 16 amino acids. CDR3: CAISESVGAGPQPQHF. CDR3 nucleotides: TGTGCCATCAGTGAGTCTGTGGGCGCGGGGCCTCAGCCCCAGCATTTT.

This clonotype was counted ten times or more. The chain joins TRBV12-3 or TRBV12-4 to TRBJ1-1; D may be TRBD1 (6 bases). With 7 bases removed from V and 5 bases from J, the gap between germline ends came to 14 bases. CDR3 size: 13 residues. CDR3 DNA: TGTGCCAGCACCTTAGGGGGGGCGACTGAAGCTTTCTTT. Translating it yields CASTLGGATEAFF.

The sample holds many counts of this clonotype. The CDR3, as DNA: TGTGCCAGTAAACTAGCGGGAGGCTACGAGCAGTACTTC. Translated, it gives CASKLAGGYEQYF. The chain recombines TRBV19 with TRBJ2-7, with 12 bases aligning to TRBD2. The CDR3 extends over 13 amino acids. In germline, CDR1 is LNHDA, CDR2 SQIVND (reference sequence). V gave up 7 bases and J gave up 3 bases; unmatched junction bases: 1.

This clonotype has at least ten counts. The V call is TRBV28, the J call TRBJ2-7; D is perhaps TRBD1 (6 bases). Trimming pared 6 bases from V and 6 bases from J, leaving 21 bases between. The germline gives CDR1 MDHEN, CDR2 SYDVKM. This CDR3 comprises 15 residues. The CDR3: CASRQTGKSPREQYF. For the CDR3, the DNA is TGTGCCAGCAGACAAACAGGGAAAAGCCCCCGCGAGCAGTACTTC.

The chain joins TRBV4-3 to TRBJ2-7, with TRBD1 identical over 9 bases. V dropped 0 bases and J dropped 1; count of bases not matched to a gene: 10. This CDR3 contains 18 residues. Looked up from germline, CDR1 is LGHNA and CDR2 is YSLEER. This CDR3 reads CASSQDGGPGTGSYEQYF. The CDR3 DNA follows: TGCGCCAGCAGCCAAGACGGAGGACCGGGGACAGGGTCCTACGAGCAGTACTTC.

This clonotype came up a few times. The chain combines TRBV6-1 with TRBJ2-5; 7 bases align to TRBD1. With 6 bases clipped from V and 2 bases from J, the junction kept 9 bases outside the gene matches. Germline assignment: CDR1 MNHNS and CDR2 SASEGT. The CDR3 sequence is 15 residues long. As DNA, the CDR3 is TGTGCCAGCAGCTCGACGGGACAGATACAAGAGACCCAGTACTTC. It yields the protein CASSSTGQIQETQYF.

This clonotype has at least ten counts. The chain links TRBV30 to TRBJ2-2, with a tentative D call TRBD2 (5 bases). This CDR3 spans 14 amino acids. From germline, CDR1 is GTSNPN and CDR2 SVGIG (reference sequence). Trimming took 3 bases from V and 4 from J, leaving 12 bases between them. For the CDR3, the DNA is TGTGCCTGGAGGAGGGTTAGTCGCACCGGGGAGCTGTTTTTT. This gives the protein CAWRRVSRTGELFF. The whole variable domain, remainder taken from reference TRBV30 and TRBJ2-2, is SQTIHQWPATLVQPVGSPLSLECTVEGTSNPNLYWYRQAAGRGLQLLFYSVGIGQISSEVPQNLSASRPQDRQFILSSKKLLLSDSGFYLCAWRRVSRTGELFFGEGSRLTVL.

The rearrangement links TRBV4-1 to TRBJ2-2; unclear D gene. CDR1 MGHRA and CDR2 YSYEKL come from the germline V gene. The CDR3 is 14 amino acids. The V gene lost 6 bases and the J gene lost 6 bases, with 14 bases spanning the gap. CDR3 loop: CASRLDFPAGELFF. CDR3 in DNA: TGCGCCAGCAGACTCGACTTCCCCGCCGGGGAGCTGTTTTTT.

The sample holds one count of this clonotype. V and J are TRBV27 and TRBJ1-5; D gene uncertain. Germline V CDR1 and CDR2: MNHEY, SMNVEV (reference sequence). The CDR3 has 16 amino acids. With 2 bases removed from V and 6 bases from J, the gap between germline ends came to 17 bases. As DNA, the CDR3 is TGTGCCAGCAGTTTACCACGGGTCGTAGGAGGTCAGCCCCAGCATTTT. This translates into CASSLPRVVGGQPQHF.